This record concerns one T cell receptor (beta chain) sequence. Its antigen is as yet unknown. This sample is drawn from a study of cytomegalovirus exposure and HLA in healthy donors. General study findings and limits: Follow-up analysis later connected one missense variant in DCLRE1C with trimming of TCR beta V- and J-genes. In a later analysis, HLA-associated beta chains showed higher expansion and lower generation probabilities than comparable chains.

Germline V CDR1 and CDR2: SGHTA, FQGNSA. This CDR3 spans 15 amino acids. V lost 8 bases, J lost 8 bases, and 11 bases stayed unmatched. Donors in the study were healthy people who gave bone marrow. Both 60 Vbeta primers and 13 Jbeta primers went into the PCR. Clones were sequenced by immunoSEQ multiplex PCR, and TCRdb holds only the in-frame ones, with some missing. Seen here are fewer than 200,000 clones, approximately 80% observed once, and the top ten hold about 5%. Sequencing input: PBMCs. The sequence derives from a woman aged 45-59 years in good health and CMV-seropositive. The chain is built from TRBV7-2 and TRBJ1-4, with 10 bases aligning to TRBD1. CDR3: CASAAEGQGSEKLFF. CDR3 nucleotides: TGTGCCAGCGCCGCTGAGGGACAGGGGAGCGAAAAACTGTTTTTT. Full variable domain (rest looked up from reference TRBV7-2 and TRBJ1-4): GAGVSQSPSNKVTEKGKDVELRCDPISGHTALYWYRQSLGQGLEFLIYFQGNSAPDKSGLPSDRFSAERTGGSVSTLTIQRTQQEDSAVYLCASAAEGQGSEKLFFGSGTQLSVL.